A selection of T cell receptor beta chains follows, all from one sample in a study of chemoradiotherapy in HPV16-positive cancers. The table came from immunoSEQ multiplex PCR; TCRdb's copy has only in-frame clones and leaves some out. The table records approximately 1,500 clones, approximately 90% of them present only once. Sample: tumor tissue, taken from a patient who underwent chemoradiotherapy. The origin of the receptors is a human donor with HPV-associated anogenital cancer. Both conserved end residues are part of each CDR3. D genes are given only for firm matches. Only some rows state a clone size, as once, few, many or a class for expanded clones.

V gene	clone size	J gene	D gene	CDR3 DNA	CDR3 protein
TRBV5-1	.	TRBJ1-4	.	TGCGCCAGCAGTCTCTTAGGGGGGTCGGTGGAAAAACTGTTTTTT	CASSLLGGSVEKLFF
TRBV5-4	.	TRBJ1-6	TRBD1	TGTGCCAGCAGCCTAGGGACAGGTGAAGGCTCACCCCTCCACTTT	CASSLGTGEGSPLHF
TRBV5-6	once	TRBJ1-4	TRBD1	TGTGCCGGCAGCGCCTACAGGGGCGGAGAGGAAAAACTGTTTTTT	CAGSAYRGGEEKLFF
TRBV7-9	.	TRBJ2-7	TRBD1	TGTGCCAGCAGCTTAGCTACAGGGGGTATGCACGAGCAGTACTTC	CASSLATGGMHEQYF
TRBV6-1	.	TRBJ1-5	TRBD1	TGTGCCAGCAGTAACTACAGGGGTCAGCCCCAGCATTTT	CASSNYRGQPQHF
TRBV6-1	few	TRBJ2-2	.	TGTGCCAGCATCGAGTTCAGGGAGCTGTTTTTT	CASIEFRELFF
TRBV9	.	TRBJ2-3	.	TGTGCCAGCAGCGTAGAAAGCACAGATACGCAGTATTTT	CASSVESTDTQYF
TRBV5-1	few	TRBJ1-1	TRBD1	TGCGCCAGCAGCTTGGAGACAGGGGTGAACACTGAAGCTTTCTTT	CASSLETGVNTEAFF
TRBV5-1	.	TRBJ2-7	TRBD1	TGCGCCAGCAGCCAGGGGACAGGGGGTATGGAGCAGTACTTC	CASSQGTGGMEQYF
TRBV14	few	TRBJ2-7	TRBD1	TGTGCCAGTAGAAAGACTGGGACAGCCTACGAGCAGTACTTC	CASRKTGTAYEQYF
TRBV5-1	.	TRBJ1-3	.	TGCGCCAGCAGCTTGAGCAGTTCGAGTGGAAACACCATATATTTT	CASSLSSSSGNTIYF
TRBV9	.	TRBJ2-3	.	TGTGCCAGCAGCCCCCCGACTTCATATACGCAGTATTTT	CASSPPTSYTQYF
TRBV28	.	TRBJ2-7	.	TGTGCCAGCAGTTTCGCAGGGAACTACGAGCAGTACTTC	CASSFAGNYEQYF
TRBV7-8	.	TRBJ2-3	TRBD2	TGTGCCAGCAGCTTAGAACAGCGGGGGTATCCCCATACGCAGTATTTT	CASSLEQRGYPHTQYF
TRBV5-1	.	TRBJ2-3	TRBD2	TGCGCCAGCAGCTCGGGACTAGCGGGAGGGCTCGGCACAGATACGCAGTATTTT	CASSSGLAGGLGTDTQYF
TRBV5-4	.	TRBJ1-3	.	TGTGCCAGCAGCTTGTTCGGGGTTACGGGAAACACCATATATTTT	CASSLFGVTGNTIYF
TRBV4-2	.	TRBJ2-7	TRBD2	TGTGCCAGCAGCCGGGAGCCTAGCGGGCTGGGATCTTACGAGCAGTACTTC	CASSREPSGLGSYEQYF
TRBV5-5	.	TRBJ1-5	TRBD1	TGTGCCAGCAGCGACACAGGGGGCAATCAGCCCCAGCATTTT	CASSDTGGNQPQHF
TRBV2	.	TRBJ2-2	.	TGTGCCAGCAGTCCCTGGGGAAACGGGGAGCTGTTTTTT	CASSPWGNGELFF
TRBV28	.	TRBJ2-2	.	TGTGCCAGCAAACAGGTGGCCGGGGAGCTGTTTTTT	CASKQVAGELFF
TRBV6-6	.	TRBJ1-1	.	TGTGCCAGCAGTTACTCGACGGGGACTGAAGCTTTCTTT	CASSYSTGTEAFF
TRBV4-1	once	TRBJ2-7	.	TGCGCAGCAGCCAAGAGGTTAGCAGGAGGCTACGAGCAGTACTTC	CAAAKRLAGGYEQYF
TRBV6-1	.	TRBJ2-3	.	TGTGCCAGCAGTGCACAGGACTCCACAGATACGCAGTATTTT	CASSAQDSTDTQYF
TRBV2	.	TRBJ1-6	.	TGTGCCAGCAGTGAGCAGGGTGCCTATAATTCACCCCTCCACTTT	CASSEQGAYNSPLHF
TRBV19	.	TRBJ2-2	.	TGTGCCAGTAGTCTCCAGATGAACACCGGGGAGCTGTTTTTT	CASSLQMNTGELFF
TRBV18	.	TRBJ2-6	.	TGTGCCAGCTCACCAGGGGGAACCACTGGGGCCAACGTCCTGACTTTC	CASSPGGTTGANVLTF
TRBV27	.	TRBJ2-2	.	TGTGCCAGCAGAAATACAGGGACCGGGGAGCTGTTTTTT	CASRNTGTGELFF
TRBV29-1	.	TRBJ1-2	TRBD1	TGCAGCGTTGGTCAGGGGGCTACTGGCTACACCTTC	CSVGQGATGYTF
TRBV6-6	.	TRBJ2-3	.	TGTGCCAGCGGGGTAGCCGCAGATACGCAGTATTTT	CASGVAADTQYF
TRBV2	.	TRBJ2-7	.	TGTGCCAGCAGTGAATTTGGGGGGGGCAGCTCCTACGAGCAGTACTTC	CASSEFGGGSSYEQYF
TRBV11-2	.	TRBJ2-1	.	TGTGCCAGCAGCTTAGGAGTCGGCGGGTACGGGGACAATGAGCAGTTCTTC	CASSLGVGGYGDNEQFF
TRBV29-1	.	TRBJ2-5	TRBD2	TGCAGCGACGAAGCGGGAGTCGGCCGAGAGACCCAGTACTTC	CSDEAGVGRETQYF
TRBV19	.	TRBJ1-2	.	TGTGCCAGTACCACATTGCTGCTATATGGCTACACCTTC	CASTTLLLYGYTF
TRBV5-3	.	TRBJ2-1	.	TGTGCCAGAATAACAGGGCTAGGGAGGAATGAGCAGTTCTTC	CARITGLGRNEQFF
TRBV9	.	TRBJ2-7	TRBD1	TGTGCCAGCAGCGGACAGGGGGCTTACGAGCAGTACTTC	CASSGQGAYEQYF
TRBV11-2	.	TRBJ2-7	.	TGTGCCAGCAGCTTAGACCAAACCGACTCCGAGCAGTACTTC	CASSLDQTDSEQYF
TRBV7-9	.	TRBJ1-4	TRBD1	TGTGCCAGCAGCACCAGACAGGGGGCAAGCGGAAATGAAAAACTGTTTTTT	CASSTRQGASGNEKLFF
TRBV2	.	TRBJ2-5	.	TGTGCCAGCAGTGATCGGGGGGAGACCCAGTACTTC	CASSDRGETQYF
TRBV10-2	.	TRBJ2-3	.	TGCGCCAGCTCCGGAAGAGATACGCAGTATTTT	CASSGRDTQYF
TRBV18	.	TRBJ2-7	.	TGTGCCAGCTCACCATTTCAGGTCGGGGGCCTTAGCTCCTACGAGCAGTACTTC	CASSPFQVGGLSSYEQYF
TRBV23-1	.	TRBJ1-4	TRBD1	TGCGCCAGCAGTCTACAGGGGGCGCTTACTAATGAAAAACTGTTTTTT	CASSLQGALTNEKLFF
TRBV2	once	TRBJ2-6	TRBD2	TGTGCCAGCAGTTGGCTAGCGGGAGGTGGGGCCAACGTCCTGACTTTC	CASSWLAGGGANVLTF